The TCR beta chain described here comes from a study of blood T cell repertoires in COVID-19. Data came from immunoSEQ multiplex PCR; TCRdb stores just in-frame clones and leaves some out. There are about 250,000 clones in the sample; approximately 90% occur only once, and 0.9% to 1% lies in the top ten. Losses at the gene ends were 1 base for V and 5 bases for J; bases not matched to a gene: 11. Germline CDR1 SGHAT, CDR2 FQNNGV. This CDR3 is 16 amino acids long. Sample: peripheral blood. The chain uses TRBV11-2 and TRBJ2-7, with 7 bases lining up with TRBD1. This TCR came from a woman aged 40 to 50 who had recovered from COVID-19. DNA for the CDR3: TGTGCCAGCAGCTTAGTGGGGGCAGGGGGTTTGGACGAGCAGTACTTC. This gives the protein CASSLVGAGGLDEQYF.